Below are 2 T cell receptor beta chains sequenced from a single sample in a study of patients and donors after allogeneic stem cell transplantation. TCRdb processed the RT-PCR reads anew with MiXCR; each CDR3 protein has one entry. Of roughly 960,000 distinct CDR3 sequences detected, 15% to 20% appear once; the ten largest clones hold roughly 6.4%. What was sequenced was blood, either unsorted or a sorted T cell fraction (not recorded which). The receptors originated from a human donor who was either an allogeneic HSCT recipient or a stem cell or donor lymphocyte infusion donor (not recorded which). It is not recorded whose cells these are; they may come from a transplant donor.

This clonotype has a handful of counts. The V gene is TRBV7-2, the J gene TRBJ2-5; TRBD1 is a possible D gene (5 bases). Germline V gene data show CDR1 as SGHTA and CDR2 as FQGNSA. The CDR3 extends over 13 amino acids. V gave up 5 bases and J gave up 4 bases, with 11 bases separating them. The CDR3, as DNA: TGTGCCAGCAGCGCCCGACAGTTAGAGACCCAGTACTTC. The encoded protein is CASSARQLETQYF.

The chain is built from TRBV12-3 or TRBV12-4 and TRBJ2-5, with 12 bases identical to TRBD2. This CDR3 contains 18 residues. The J segment lost 0 bases and the V segment lost 3 bases, leaving 8 bases of the junction unmatched. This CDR3 is CASSFVASGGEDQETQYF. Here the CDR3 DNA reads TGTGCCAGCAGTTTCGTAGCTAGCGGGGGGGAAGACCAAGAGACCCAGTACTTC.